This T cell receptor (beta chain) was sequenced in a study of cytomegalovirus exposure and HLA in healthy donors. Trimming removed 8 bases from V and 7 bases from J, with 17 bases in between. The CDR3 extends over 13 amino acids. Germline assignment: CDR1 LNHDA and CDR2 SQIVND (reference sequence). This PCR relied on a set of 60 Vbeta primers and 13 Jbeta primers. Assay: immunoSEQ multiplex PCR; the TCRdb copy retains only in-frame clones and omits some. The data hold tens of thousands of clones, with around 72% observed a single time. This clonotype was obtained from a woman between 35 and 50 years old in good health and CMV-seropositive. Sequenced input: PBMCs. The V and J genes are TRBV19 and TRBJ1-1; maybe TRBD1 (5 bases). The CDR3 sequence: CASLDRQGFEAFF. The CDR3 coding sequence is TGTGCCAGTTTGGACCGTCAGGGTTTTGAAGCTTTCTTT.